Here is one T cell receptor (beta chain) with its context. Under the authors' procedure: A productive frequency of 2.59 x 10-5 was the lowest detectable. TCRdb's copy holds only in-frame clones and misses some; the assay was immunoSEQ multiplex PCR. V and J calls and clone size are as listed in that table; D and trimming were resolved from the DNA. The table lists 30,000 to 35,000 clones, approximately 67% of them singletons. The data stem from a study of STAT5B mutations in CD4+ large granular lymphocyte leukemia. This CDR3 has 14 amino acids. Germline V gene data show CDR1 as SEHNR and CDR2 as FQNEAQ (reference sequence). Unmatched junction bases numbered 8, after V lost 5 bases and J lost 5 bases.

The clonotype was recovered from a human donor in good health. The sample consisted of CD4+ T cells from blood buffy coats. The rearrangement links TRBV7-9 to TRBJ1-2; 7 bases align to TRBD1. The chain's CDR3 is CASSPQAGGYGYTF. Here the CDR3 DNA reads TGTGCCAGCAGCCCCCAGGCAGGGGGGTATGGCTACACCTTC.